This TCR beta chain was recovered during a study of T-cell reconstitution after alpha-beta-depleted transplantation in children. Study-level points and caveats: In patients about two months after transplant, alpha-beta T cells reportedly arose from several hundred expanded graft clones.

With 0 bases removed from V and 5 bases from J, the gap between germline ends came to 16 bases. The CDR3 is 16 amino acids. Per germline, CDR1 DFQATT and CDR2 SNEGSKA (reference sequence). Unique molecular identifiers were used to barcode this TCRbeta library. Using its own MiXCR run on the PCR reads, TCRdb lists one record per CDR3 protein. The sample consists of approximately 98,000 distinct CDR3 sequences, approximately 6% of them appearing once. This clonotype has a count of ten or more. Its antigen is not known. The TCR sequence derives from a male patient between 2 and 9 years old who had a stem cell transplant for acute lymphoblastic leukemia, so the T cells may come from the graft donor. Material: PBMCs, mostly from graft donor cells, obtained 360 days after TCRalphabeta/CD19-depleted stem cell transplant. The chain employs TRBV20-1 and TRBJ1-4, with D hard to call. CDR3 residues: CSARDLALGRNEKLFF. Here the CDR3 DNA reads TGCAGTGCTAGAGATCTTGCCCTAGGACGGAATGAAAAACTGTTTTTT.